These 24 T cell receptor beta chains were all obtained from the same sample, sequenced in a study of T cell repertoires in cytomegalovirus infection. These receptors lack a known antigen. One entry per CDR3 protein results from TCRdb running MiXCR on the reads. Of 300,000 to 400,000 distinct CDR3 sequences in the sample, more than 20% were seen once. Sample: cultured PBMCs, taken from culture after CMV antigen stimulation. These receptors were collected from a human donor in good health (CMV status not recorded). Some clones in this sample may be carry-over from other donors' samples.

The chain links TRBV7-2 to TRBJ1-1; no clear D. Germline values: CDR1 SGHTA, CDR2 FQGNSA. The CDR3 extends over 14 amino acids. V lost 5 bases and J 0 bases, leaving 10 bases between the germline ends. The CDR3 DNA sequence: TGTGCCAGCAGCGCACATGCGCTGAACACTGAAGCTTTCTTT. This sequence encodes CASSAHALNTEAFF.

There are many counts of this clonotype. The chain combines TRBV11-2 with TRBJ2-4; 9 nucleotides match TRBD2. Germline V gives CDR1 SGHAT, CDR2 FQNNGV. J was trimmed by 8 bases and V by 5 bases; bases with no gene match: 16. The CDR3 spans 17 residues. DNA of the CDR3: TGTGCCAGCAGCACCCGACCAGCGGGAGGCCCGGGGGACATTCAGTACTTC. It codes for CASSTRPAGGPGDIQYF.

This clonotype came up many times. The chain carries TRBV24-1 and TRBJ2-1; 8 nucleotides match TRBD2. V dropped 3 bases and J dropped 12; count of bases not matched to a gene: 12. Germline assignment: CDR1 KGHDR and CDR2 SFDVKD. The CDR3 totals 15 residues. In nucleotides, the CDR3 is TGTGCCACCAGTGATGGAGGGACTAGTGGAATGAGGCAGTTCTTC. Translation: CATSDGGTSGMRQFF.

This chain uses TRBV14 with TRBJ2-2; 8 bases fit TRBD2. J gave up 1 base and V 0 bases, and 7 bases lay outside the gene matches. Germline V lookup: CDR1 SGHDN, CDR2 FVKESK. The CDR3 loop spans 18 amino acids. CDR3 coding DNA: TGTGCCAGCAGCCAAGATCTGTTAGCGGGATGGAACACCGGGGAGCTGTTTTTT. This gives the protein CASSQDLLAGWNTGELFF. The variable domain in full, with the rest retrieved from reference TRBV14 and TRBJ2-2, is EAGVTQFPSHSVIEKGQTVTLRCDPISGHDNLYWYRRVMGKEIKFLLHFVKESKQDESGMPNNRFLAERTGGTYSTLKVQPAELEDSGVYFCASSQDLLAGWNTGELFFGEGSRLTVL.

V gene TRBV6-2 or TRBV6-3 combines with J gene TRBJ2-1; no firm D call. The V gene lost 0 bases and the J gene lost 8 bases, with 11 bases spanning the gap. The CDR3 covers 14 residues. CDR1 is MNHEY, CDR2 SVGEGT, per germline. CDR3 DNA: TGTGCCAGCAGTTACTCGAAGGTGGTGGATGAGCAGTTCTTC. It specifies CASSYSKVVDEQFF.

Only a few counts were recorded for this clonotype. The J gene is TRBJ2-5, the V gene TRBV6-2 or TRBV6-3; a weak D match, TRBD2 (6 bases). This CDR3 region has 15 residues. V dropped 6 bases and J dropped 1 base, with 15 bases sitting between them. The germline V gene encodes CDR1 MNHEY and CDR2 SVGEGT. CDR3 coding DNA: TGTGCCAGCAGCCTACTAGGGACTTCCCAAGAGACCCAGTACTTC. Translated, it gives CASSLLGTSQETQYF.

The V and J genes are TRBV5-1 and TRBJ1-5, with D possibly matching TRBD1 (5 bases). V shed 0 bases and J shed 1 base, with 14 bases lying between them. This CDR3 comprises 17 residues. Germline CDR1 SGHRS, CDR2 YFSETQ. The DNA of the CDR3 is TGCGCCAGCAGCTTGGGTACCAGGGAAGTCAGCAATCAGCCCCAGCATTTT. Translation gives CASSLGTREVSNQPQHF.

The V gene is TRBV4-1, the J gene TRBJ1-3; 9 positions match TRBD1. The CDR3 sequence is 16 residues long. V was pared by 4 bases and J by 1 base, with 5 bases of the junction left unmatched. Germline CDR1 and CDR2: MGHRA and YSYEKL. The CDR3 coding sequence is TGCGCCAGCAGCCCTCCGGGACAGGGATCTGGAAACACCATATATTTT. Encoded protein: CASSPPGQGSGNTIYF.

This clonotype was recorded only once. The chain recombines TRBV2 with TRBJ2-5, with D possibly being TRBD1 or TRBD2 (6 bases each). Per germline, CDR1 SNHLY and CDR2 FYNNEI. The CDR3 covers 14 residues. V was trimmed by 6 bases and J by 5 bases, leaving 16 bases between them. CDR3 DNA sequence: TGTGCCAGCAGCGACTCTGGGGGGCCGGAGACCCAGTACTTC. Its protein is CASSDSGGPETQYF.

The chain couples TRBV6-5 to TRBJ1-5; D possibly corresponds to TRBD1 (5 bases). The germline V gene has CDR1 MNHEY and CDR2 SVGAGI. The CDR3 is 14 residues long. The V and J ends lost 10 bases and 4 bases respectively, with 17 bases between them. CDR3 sequence: CATRFLGDNQPQHF. The CDR3 DNA reads as TGTGCCACCCGTTTTTTGGGGGATAATCAGCCCCAGCATTTT.

This rearrangement joins TRBV15 to TRBJ1-6, with TRBD1 matching 9 bases. J gave up 10 bases and V 1 base, and 8 bases lay outside the gene matches. The CDR3 runs 16 residues. CDR1 LNHNV and CDR2 YYDKDF come from the germline V gene (reference sequence). DNA for the CDR3: TGTGCCACCAGCAGAGTCACCGGGACAGGGAACTCACCCCTCCACTTT. Its protein is CATSRVTGTGNSPLHF.

V usage is TRBV20-1 and J usage is TRBJ1-5, with D possibly matching TRBD1 (5 bases). CDR1 and CDR2 from the germline V gene are DFQATT and SNEGSKA (reference sequence). This CDR3 region has 14 residues. V dropped 2 bases and J dropped 4 bases, with 12 bases sitting between them. The CDR3, as DNA: TGCAGTGCTAGATTGGGGGGAGGAAATCAGCCCCAGCATTTT. Its translation is CSARLGGGNQPQHF.

The chain recombines TRBV6-1 with TRBJ2-3; tentative D call: TRBD1 (7 bases). V lost 0 bases to trimming and J lost 1 base, with 14 bases between them. Germline values: CDR1 MNHNS, CDR2 SASEGT. The CDR3 is made up of 17 amino acids. DNA for the CDR3: TGTGCCAGCAGTGAAGCGGAGGGAAGGGGGCGCACAGATACGCAGTATTTT. Translating gives CASSEAEGRGRTDTQYF.

This clonotype came up a few times. The V call is TRBV19, the J call TRBJ1-5; no reliable D call. This CDR3 is built from 14 residues. V was pared by 10 bases and J by 4 bases, with 17 bases between. CDR1 is LNHDA and CDR2 is SQIVND in the germline V gene (reference sequence). The CDR3 here is CATKSGPPNQPQHF. The CDR3 DNA reads as TGTGCCACAAAATCCGGGCCCCCAAATCAGCCCCAGCATTTT.

J is TRBJ2-7 and V is TRBV7-2, with a possible D match to TRBD2 (5 bases). V shed 3 bases and J shed 5 bases, with 11 bases lying between them. Germline V CDR1 and CDR2: SGHTA, FQGNSA. The CDR3 runs 13 residues. CDR3 residues: CASSFPGVHEQYF. The CDR3 DNA follows: TGTGCCAGCAGCTTCCCCGGGGTCCACGAGCAGTACTTC. The complete variable domain, with remaining parts taken from reference TRBV7-2 and TRBJ2-7, reads GAGVSQSPSNKVTEKGKDVELRCDPISGHTALYWYRQSLGQGLEFLIYFQGNSAPDKSGLPSDRFSAERTGGSVSTLTIQRTQQEDSAVYLCASSFPGVHEQYFGPGTRLTVT.

This clonotype is a singleton in its sample. J is TRBJ1-5 and V is TRBV19; D gene uncertain. The CDR3 contains 15 residues. CDR1 LNHDA and CDR2 SQIVND come from the germline V gene (reference sequence). V was cut by 3 bases and J by 0 bases, with 9 bases left in between. CDR3 residues: CASSITFGSNQPQHF. DNA for the CDR3: TGTGCCAGTAGTATTACGTTCGGTAGCAATCAGCCCCAGCATTTT.

This clonotype was seen only a few times. This sequence joins TRBV20-1 and TRBJ2-1; D possibly matches TRBD1 or TRBD2 (5 bases each). The germline CDR1 and CDR2 sequences are DFQATT and SNEGSKA (reference sequence). The CDR3 extends over 13 amino acids. The CDR3 loop reads CSVGDLAYNEQFF. CDR3 DNA sequence: TGCAGCGTGGGGGACCTGGCCTACAATGAGCAGTTCTTC.

This clonotype has ten or more counts. This sequence joins TRBV6-1 and TRBJ2-4, with D maybe TRBD1 (5 bases). Germline values: CDR1 MNHNS, CDR2 SASEGT. The CDR3 sequence is 13 residues long. Between the trimmed V and J ends, which lost 6 bases and 7 bases, there was a span of 13 bases. The CDR3 DNA reads TGTGCCAGCAGGGAACCAGGGTCGAACATTCAGTACTTC. Its translation is CASREPGSNIQYF.

This clonotype was detected ten times or more. The genes are TRBV7-2 and TRBJ2-3; 10 bases map to TRBD2. There are 15 residues in the CDR3. Looked up from germline, CDR1 is SGHTA and CDR2 is FQGNSA. The trim removed 5 bases at V and 6 bases at J, leaving 8 bases unmatched. The CDR3 sequence: CASSPNLGLADTQYF. The CDR3 nucleotides read TGTGCCAGCAGCCCTAACTTGGGACTAGCGGATACGCAGTATTTT.

This clonotype has only a few counts. The CDR3 here is CATSDSYSYEQYF. The DNA of the CDR3 is TGTGCCACCAGTGACAGTTACTCCTACGAGCAGTACTTC. V usage is TRBV24-1 and J usage is TRBJ2-7, with no clear D. Germline CDR1 is KGHDR and CDR2 is SFDVKD. This CDR3 region has 13 residues. Trimming removed 4 bases from V and 0 bases from J, with 6 bases in between.

This clonotype was detected ten times or more. The rearrangement joins TRBV6-5 to TRBJ1-5, with TRBD1 matching over 11 bases. The CDR3 is made up of 19 amino acids. V was clipped by 6 bases and J by 2 bases; unmatched bases: 15. CDR1 and CDR2 from the germline V gene are MNHEY and SVGAGI. The CDR3 reads CASSDKRWTGGFGNQPQHF. CDR3 sequence (DNA): TGTGCCAGCAGCGATAAACGGTGGACAGGGGGCTTTGGCAATCAGCCCCAGCATTTT.

The rearrangement links TRBV27 to TRBJ2-5; D gene unclear. CDR1 is MNHEY, CDR2 SMNVEV, per germline (reference sequence). This CDR3 contains 13 residues. Trimming took off 5 bases at V and 5 bases at J, with 12 bases between the two ends. In nucleotides, the CDR3 is TGTGCCAGCAGTCCTACCAGTTGGGAGACCCAGTACTTC. Encoded protein: CASSPTSWETQYF.

The table lists this clonotype with a count of one. This clone may be a read error of a much larger clone one base away. J is TRBJ2-3 and V is TRBV28; unclear D gene. The CDR3 covers 16 residues. Trimming cost V 8 bases and J 2 bases, with 20 bases left between them. Germline lookup yields CDR1 MDHEN and CDR2 SYDVKM. CDR3 nucleotides: TGTGCCAGCCGTCTCCCTGGAACACTCCACACAGATACGCAGTATTTT. It is translated as CASRLPGTLHTDTQYF.

The chain links TRBV6-2 or TRBV6-3 to TRBJ2-1; TRBD1 is a possible D gene (5 bases). Germline V gene sequence: CDR1 MNHEY, CDR2 SVGEGT. Trimming took 6 bases from V and 4 from J, leaving 19 bases between them. This CDR3 has 16 amino acids. CDR3 sequence: CASSSQGSVVYNEQFF. The CDR3 bases are TGTGCCAGCAGCTCCCAGGGTTCGGTGGTATACAATGAGCAGTTCTTC.